Below are 32 T cell receptor beta chains sequenced from a single sample in a study of early T cells in non-severe SARS-CoV-2 infection. TCRdb fed the 5' RACE reads into MiXCR, producing one record per CDR3 protein. The sample includes roughly 27,000 distinct CDR3 sequences, roughly a tenth seen only once; the top ten take around 13%. Sequencing was done on a sample of whole blood. The receptor set was obtained from an adult who was a healthcare worker with PCR-confirmed SARS-CoV-2 infection or an uninfected control (not recorded which).

The chain couples TRBV29-1 to TRBJ2-1; D might be TRBD2 (5 bases). The CDR3 length is 13 residues. CDR1 is SQVTM and CDR2 is ANQGSEA in the germline V gene. V was trimmed by 4 bases and J by 6 bases, leaving 13 bases between them. The chain's CDR3 is CSVGRAGFNEQFF. The CDR3 nucleotides read TGCAGCGTTGGGCGGGCCGGGTTCAATGAGCAGTTCTTC.

This chain uses TRBV18 with TRBJ2-5; D perhaps matches TRBD2 (5 bases). CDR1 and CDR2 from the germline V gene are KGHSH and LQKENI. The CDR3 contains 13 residues. Trimming removed 5 bases from V and 5 bases from J, with 12 bases in between. Here the CDR3 reads CASSEERGETQYF. DNA of the CDR3: TGTGCCAGCTCAGAAGAGCGCGGGGAGACCCAGTACTTC.

This clonotype was observed many times. The chain uses TRBV5-1 and TRBJ1-3; tentatively, D is TRBD1 (5 bases). Per the germline V gene, CDR1 is SGHRS and CDR2 is YFSETQ. The CDR3 sequence is 16 residues long. The ends were cut back, 4 bases at V and 0 bases at J, with 14 bases in the middle. CDR3 residues: CASSTHGTDSGNTIYF. In DNA form, the CDR3 reads TGCGCCAGCAGCACCCACGGGACGGACTCTGGAAACACCATATATTTT.

The sample holds a few counts of this clonotype. The chain joins TRBV29-1 to TRBJ2-4, with D perhaps TRBD1 or TRBD2 (5 bases each). Germline values: CDR1 SQVTM, CDR2 ANQGSEA. The V end lost 6 bases, the J end lost 0 bases, and 12 bases lay between the germline ends. The CDR3 has 14 amino acids. The CDR3 region has the DNA TGCAGCGTGGAGGACAACCTAGCCAAAAACATTCAGTACTTC. It specifies CSVEDNLAKNIQYF.

This clonotype was detected many times. The J gene is TRBJ2-5, the V gene TRBV6-2 or TRBV6-3, with D possibly being TRBD2 (6 bases). Germline V CDR1 and CDR2: MNHEY, SVGEGT. The V end was cut by 7 bases, the J end by 2 bases, with 11 bases between. This CDR3 spans 13 amino acids. CDR3 bases: TGTGCCAGCATTGGGACTCGGCAAGAGACCCAGTACTTC. Protein product: CASIGTRQETQYF.

This clonotype has only a few counts. J is TRBJ2-7 and V is TRBV6-6, with a weak D call TRBD1 (6 bases). Trimming stripped 2 bases from V and 4 bases from J, with 18 bases between. Germline CDR1 and CDR2: MNHNY and SVGAGI (reference sequence). The CDR3 has 16 amino acids. The CDR3 sequence is CASSYNPGDGSYEQYF. The CDR3 DNA follows: TGTGCCAGCAGTTACAACCCAGGGGACGGATCTTACGAGCAGTACTTC.

By proportion, this clonotype is medium-sized. This rearrangement joins TRBV3-1 to TRBJ1-2; tentative D call: TRBD1 (5 bases). The length of the CDR3 is 13 residues. The germline CDR1 and CDR2 sequences are LGHDT and YNNKEL (reference sequence). Trimming left V 4 bases short and J 2 bases short, with 8 bases between. The CDR3 bases are TGTGCCAGCAGCCCTGACAGAAACTATGGCTACACCTTC. Amino acid sequence: CASSPDRNYGYTF.

V gene TRBV7-9 combines with J gene TRBJ2-7, with D possibly TRBD2 on 5 matching bases. The V end lost 1 base, the J end lost 10 bases, and 14 bases lay between the germline ends. Germline V gene data show CDR1 as SEHNR and CDR2 as FQNEAQ (reference sequence). The CDR3 has 13 residues. CDR3 protein: CASSLGAGIEQYF. CDR3 in DNA: TGTGCCAGCAGCTTAGGTGCCGGGATCGAACAGTACTTC.

This clonotype came up many times. V usage is TRBV27 and J usage is TRBJ1-1, with D unclear. Germline V lookup: CDR1 MNHEY, CDR2 SMNVEV (reference sequence). The CDR3 extends over 11 amino acids. The V gene lost 6 bases and the J gene lost 5 bases, with 7 bases spanning the gap. CDR3 loop: CASSWGTEAFF. DNA for the CDR3: TGTGCCAGCAGCTGGGGAACTGAAGCTTTCTTT.

This clonotype is classed as medium-sized. The J gene is TRBJ1-1, the V gene TRBV15, with D maybe TRBD1 (5 bases). The germline V gene encodes CDR1 LNHNV and CDR2 YYDKDF (reference sequence). The CDR3 is made up of 14 amino acids. Trimming removed 0 bases from V and 8 bases from J, with 13 bases in between. The CDR3 spells CATSRDRGGSEAFF. The CDR3 DNA is TGTGCCACCAGCAGAGATCGTGGGGGGAGCGAAGCTTTCTTT.

This clonotype has only a few counts. This chain links TRBV10-3 with TRBJ1-6; TRBD1 is a possible D gene (6 bases). This CDR3 has 17 residues. V lost 4 bases and J lost 0, with 13 bases in between. The V gene's germline CDR1 is ENHRY and CDR2 SYGVKD. In DNA, the CDR3 is TGTGCCATCAGTGGAGTAACAGGGAGCTCCTATAATTCACCCCTCCACTTT. This codes for CAISGVTGSSYNSPLHF.

This clonotype was counted ten times or more. The J gene is TRBJ2-3, the V gene TRBV6-6; 8 nucleotides agree with TRBD2. Germline CDR1 is MNHNY and CDR2 is SVGAGI (reference sequence). This CDR3 comprises 17 residues. V was pared by 6 bases and J by 0 bases, with 11 bases of the junction left unmatched. CDR3 loop: CASSRGGRGASTDTQYF. The CDR3 DNA is TGTGCCAGCAGCCGCGGGGGGCGGGGGGCCAGCACAGATACGCAGTATTTT.

This clonotype has more than one count but fewer than ten. The rearrangement links TRBV20-1 to TRBJ2-3; weak D call: TRBD1 (5 bases). CDR1 and CDR2 (germline): DFQATT, SNEGSKA (reference sequence). The CDR3 runs 14 residues. V was pared by 7 bases and J by 0 bases, with 14 bases between. CDR3 sequence (DNA): TGCAGTGACAACGCAGGGCCTAGCACAGATACGCAGTATTTT. The encoded protein is CSDNAGPSTDTQYF.

The chain carries TRBV6-5 and TRBJ2-2; D is undetermined. Germline lookup yields CDR1 MNHEY and CDR2 SVGAGI. Trimming stripped 4 bases from V and 1 base from J, with 4 bases between. This CDR3 has 13 residues. CDR3 protein: CASSFVNTGELFF. The CDR3 nucleotides read TGTGCCAGCAGTTTCGTGAACACCGGGGAGCTGTTTTTT.

This clonotype was seen repeatedly, ten times or more. The CDR3 reads CASSPNGYSYEQYF. CDR3 in DNA: TGTGCCAGCTCACCAAACGGTTACTCCTACGAGCAGTACTTC. This chain connects TRBV18 to TRBJ2-7; D uncertain. The germline CDR1 and CDR2 sequences are KGHSH and LQKENI. This CDR3 has 14 amino acids. Trimming removed 2 bases at V and 0 bases at J, with 8 bases between.

The chain employs TRBV2 and TRBJ1-2; D gene unclear. Per germline, CDR1 SNHLY and CDR2 FYNNEI. The CDR3 totals 15 residues. The V end was cut by 8 bases, the J end by 5 bases, with 21 bases between. CDR3 DNA: TGTGCCAGCGAAAGGGAAAGGCCCAACAGATATGGCTACACCTTC. Translated: CASERERPNRYGYTF.

J is TRBJ2-7 and V is TRBV10-3; D unresolved. The germline CDR1 and CDR2 sequences are ENHRY and SYGVKD. V lost 3 bases to trimming and J lost 5 bases, with 14 bases between them. The CDR3 runs to 14 residues. In DNA, the CDR3 is TGTGCCATCAGTGATCCGAGGATGCCCGACGAGCAGTACTTC. Residues: CAISDPRMPDEQYF.

CDR3 residues: CASSSMDIQYF. The CDR3 DNA reads TGTGCCAGCAGTTCAATGGACATTCAGTACTTC. The gene calls are TRBV12-3 or TRBV12-4 and TRBJ2-4, with no clear D. The CDR3 length is 11 residues. V lost 4 bases to trimming and J lost 8 bases, with 6 bases between them.

This clonotype was detected only a few times. The rearrangement uses TRBV7-2 and TRBJ2-6; 7 nucleotides match TRBD1. CDR3 length equals 18 residues. Germline values: CDR1 SGHTA, CDR2 FQGNSA. Unmatched junction bases numbered 10, after V lost 5 bases and J lost 0 bases. CDR3 residues: CASSPRTGRSSGANVLTF. Written as DNA, the CDR3 is TGTGCCAGCAGCCCGCGGACAGGAAGATCCTCTGGGGCCAACGTCCTGACTTTC.

This clonotype was detected many times. The chain joins TRBV20-1 to TRBJ2-1; TRBD1 or TRBD2 may be the D gene (6 bases each). The CDR3 has 13 residues. From germline, CDR1 is DFQATT and CDR2 SNEGSKA (reference sequence). V shed 4 bases and J shed 4 bases, with 11 bases lying between them. The CDR3 nucleotides are TGCAGTGCTAAAGGGGGGAGTTACAATGAGCAGTTCTTC. The encoded protein is CSAKGGSYNEQFF.

The chain links TRBV12-3 or TRBV12-4 to TRBJ2-5, with 7 bases lining up with TRBD2. This CDR3 spans 11 amino acids. With V trimmed by 4 bases and J by 7 bases, 0 bases remained unmatched. The CDR3 reads CASSWEGTQYF. CDR3 DNA sequence: TGTGCCAGCAGTTGGGAGGGGACCCAGTACTTC.

In its sample, this clonotype was seen a few times. J is TRBJ2-5 and V is TRBV7-8, with unresolved D. CDR1 and CDR2 (germline): SGHVS, FQNEAQ. The CDR3 length is 12 residues. Trimming shortened V by 2 bases and J by 4 bases, and 5 bases separated the two germline ends. The chain's CDR3 is CASSLKPETQYF. CDR3 DNA: TGTGCCAGCAGCTTAAAGCCAGAGACCCAGTACTTC.

The gene calls are TRBV3-1 and TRBJ2-3; D is uncertain. V lost 4 bases and J lost 2, with 7 bases in between. The CDR3 is 13 amino acids. The germline V gene encodes CDR1 LGHDT and CDR2 YNNKEL (reference sequence). This chain's CDR3 is CASSLFSTDTQYF. CDR3 in DNA: TGTGCCAGCAGCCTTTTTTCCACAGATACGCAGTATTTT.

There are many counts of this clonotype. The chain combines TRBV5-1 with TRBJ2-3; D not resolved. The V and J ends lost 5 bases and 2 bases respectively, with 9 bases between them. Germline CDR1 reads SGHRS; CDR2 reads YFSETQ. The length of the CDR3 is 13 residues. CDR3 sequence (DNA): TGCGCCAGCAGTCGCCTCCCCACAGATACGCAGTATTTT. The encoded protein is CASSRLPTDTQYF.

The chain employs TRBV12-3 or TRBV12-4 and TRBJ2-1, with D possibly TRBD1 on 6 matching bases. The CDR3 contains 17 residues. V lost 5 bases and J 0 bases, leaving 17 bases between the germline ends. CDR3 DNA: TGTGCCAGCAGTCCAACTCTACAGGGCAGCTCCTACAATGAGCAGTTCTTC. It is translated as CASSPTLQGSSYNEQFF.

This clonotype showed up just a few times. The chain couples TRBV24-1 to TRBJ1-3; 8 nucleotides match TRBD1. The trim removed 4 bases at V and 3 bases at J, leaving 1 base unmatched. The CDR3 has 14 amino acids. The V gene's germline CDR1 is KGHDR and CDR2 SFDVKD. The CDR3 DNA reads as TGTGCCACCAGTGAAGGGACAGGTGGAAACACCATATATTTT. This encodes CATSEGTGGNTIYF.

This clonotype was recorded many times. This chain connects TRBV6-1 to TRBJ1-1; D might be TRBD1 (6 bases). Germline V gene sequence: CDR1 MNHNS, CDR2 SASEGT. The CDR3 runs to 14 residues. The germline V and J ends were trimmed by 3 bases and 5 bases, with 13 bases remaining between them. CDR3 region: CASSDGGAWTEAFF. For the CDR3, the DNA is TGTGCCAGCAGTGATGGGGGGGCGTGGACTGAAGCTTTCTTT.

This chain connects TRBV5-5 to TRBJ1-4; 9 bases align to TRBD1. V lost 4 bases, J lost 10 bases, and 8 bases stayed unmatched. Germline CDR1 is SGHKS and CDR2 is YYEKEE (reference sequence). The CDR3 runs 14 residues. The chain's CDR3 is CASSPGQGSVKLFF. For the CDR3, the DNA is TGTGCCAGCAGCCCGGGACAGGGAAGTGTAAAACTGTTTTTT.

Within the sample, this clonotype is medium-sized (0.01 to 0.1%). The chain employs TRBV11-2 and TRBJ2-3; maybe TRBD2 (6 bases). There are 14 residues in the CDR3. CDR1 and CDR2 from the germline V gene are SGHAT and FQNNGV. Trimming pared 4 bases from V and 4 bases from J, leaving 12 bases between. The CDR3 DNA is TGTGCCAGCAGCTCGACTTCGGGGGCAGATACGCAGTATTTT. This encodes CASSSTSGADTQYF.

This rearrangement joins TRBV7-6 to TRBJ2-3; no firm D call. V lost 5 bases and J 4 bases, leaving 10 bases between the germline ends. CDR3 size: 13 residues. Germline-derived CDR1 and CDR2 are SGHVS and FNYEAQ. CDR3 amino acids: CASSLEVADTQYF. CDR3 bases: TGTGCCAGCAGCCTGGAAGTGGCAGATACGCAGTATTTT.

This clonotype showed up just once. CDR3 nucleotides: TGTGCCAGCAGTTCCCTGTCCCAGGGCGAAGCTTTCTTT. Its protein is CASSSLSQGEAFF. The chain links TRBV6-5 to TRBJ1-1; weak D call: TRBD1 (5 bases). V lost 4 bases, J lost 8 bases, and 14 bases lay in between. The CDR3 length is 13 residues. The germline V gene has CDR1 MNHEY and CDR2 SVGAGI.

The genes are TRBV7-3 and TRBJ2-3; D might be TRBD2 (6 bases). CDR1 SGHTA and CDR2 FQGTGA come from the germline V gene. This CDR3 region has 12 residues. Trimming stripped 5 bases from V and 5 bases from J, with 8 bases between. The CDR3 spells CASSEGGDTQYF. In DNA, the CDR3 is TGTGCCAGCAGCGAGGGAGGAGATACGCAGTATTTT.